The 14 T cell receptor beta chains presented below share a single source sample, sequenced in a study of blood T cell repertoires in COVID-19 (dated by TCRdb to the early 2020s). Library method: the immunoSEQ multiplex PCR assay. Entries here come from immuneACCESS through TCRdb and include only in-frame sequences with V and J called. Some clones fail to appear in such tables; in the studies checked, an unresolved V gene covers under half of the shortfall, and the cause of the remainder is unknown. A total of nearly 300,000 clones appear in this sample, around 89% of them only once. The ten largest clones take up about 7% of the sample. The sequenced sample was peripheral blood. The receptors were gathered from a woman younger than 45 who had recovered from COVID-19.

V gene TRBV9 combines with J gene TRBJ2-3, with D unclear. The CDR3 extends over 15 amino acids. CDR1 is SGDLS, CDR2 YYNGEE, per germline. Trimming took 0 bases from V and 3 from J, leaving 11 bases between them. CDR3 loop: CASSVGPTSTDTQYF. Written as DNA, the CDR3 is TGTGCCAGCAGCGTAGGGCCCACCAGTACAGATACGCAGTATTTT.

The gene calls are TRBV18 and TRBJ1-1; no definite D call. CDR1 and CDR2 from the germline V gene are KGHSH and LQKENI. The V and J ends lost 2 bases and 5 bases respectively, with 9 bases between them. The CDR3 sequence is 13 residues long. As DNA, the CDR3 is TGTGCCAGCTCACCAGGGGAGAGGACTGAAGCTTTCTTT. Translated: CASSPGERTEAFF.

The V gene is TRBV2, the J gene TRBJ1-1; D remains ambiguous. The V end lost 4 bases, the J end lost 5 bases, and 8 bases lay between the germline ends. The CDR3 sequence is 12 residues long. Per the germline V gene, CDR1 is SNHLY and CDR2 is FYNNEI. In nucleotides, the CDR3 is TGTGCCAGCAGTGGACATATTACTGAAGCTTTCTTT. It codes for CASSGHITEAFF.

The chain recombines TRBV29-1 with TRBJ2-1; 8 bases line up with TRBD1. The CDR3 has 13 amino acids. CDR1 is SQVTM and CDR2 is ANQGSEA in the germline V gene. The J segment lost 9 bases and the V segment lost 3 bases, leaving 7 bases of the junction unmatched. The CDR3 DNA sequence: TGCAGCGTTGACGGACAGGGTACAGGTGAGCAGTTCTTC. Its translation: CSVDGQGTGEQFF.

The chain uses TRBV7-8 and TRBJ1-6; TRBD1 might be the D (6 bases). The germline V gene encodes CDR1 SGHVS and CDR2 FQNEAQ. With 5 bases removed from V and 9 bases from J, the gap between germline ends came to 23 bases. This CDR3 comprises 17 residues. The CDR3 sequence: CASSITPTGLGASPLHF. CDR3 nucleotides: TGTGCCAGCAGCATAACCCCAACAGGGTTAGGCGCTTCACCCCTCCACTTT.

The chain employs TRBV6-5 and TRBJ1-2; D gene ambiguous. The CDR3 totals 14 residues. CDR1 is MNHEY and CDR2 is SVGAGI in the germline V gene. V was trimmed by 6 bases and J by 6 bases, leaving 17 bases between them. CDR3 DNA sequence: TGTGCCAGCAGGGCGGGTCGCCCCGGGGATGGCTACACCTTC. Its translation is CASRAGRPGDGYTF.

CDR3 in amino acids: CASSRFGQTNTEAFF. Here the CDR3 DNA reads TGTGCCAGCAGCCGATTCGGACAGACGAACACTGAAGCTTTCTTT. This rearrangement joins TRBV6-2 or TRBV6-3 to TRBJ1-1, with D maybe TRBD1 (6 bases). This CDR3 comprises 15 residues. V was trimmed by 6 bases and J by 1 base, leaving 15 bases between them. Germline values: CDR1 MNHEY, CDR2 SVGEGT.

The rearrangement uses TRBV15 and TRBJ1-2; D call uncertain. The V end lost 2 bases, the J end lost 3 bases, and 10 bases lay between the germline ends. This CDR3 is built from 14 residues. The germline CDR1 and CDR2 sequences are LNHNV and YYDKDF (reference sequence). The CDR3 is CATSRTGFDYGYTF. In DNA form, the CDR3 reads TGTGCCACCAGCAGAACGGGATTTGACTATGGCTACACCTTC.

The chain couples TRBV28 to TRBJ1-6, with 10 nucleotides matching TRBD1. The CDR3 consists of 14 residues. V gave up 10 bases and J gave up 9 bases; unmatched junction bases: 9. Per the germline V gene, CDR1 is MDHEN and CDR2 is SYDVKM. For the CDR3, the DNA is TGTGCCATCCCGGGACAGGGGTCCGGTTCACCCCTCCACTTT. It encodes CAIPGQGSGSPLHF.

The genes are TRBV6-1 and TRBJ1-3; D is unresolved. The CDR3 consists of 12 residues. Trimming removed 1 base at V and 8 bases at J, with 6 bases between. The germline V gene encodes CDR1 MNHNS and CDR2 SASEGT. The CDR3 sequence: CASSEGRDTIYF. In DNA, the CDR3 is TGTGCCAGCAGTGAAGGGAGGGACACCATATATTTT.

The chain joins TRBV5-4 to TRBJ2-5; D possibly corresponds to TRBD2 (7 bases). Germline loops: CDR1 SGHNT, CDR2 YYREEE (reference sequence). This CDR3 is 15 amino acids long. V dropped 0 bases and J dropped 5 bases, with 14 bases sitting between them. CDR3 sequence reads: CASSLAGGAGETQYF. CDR3 nucleotide sequence: TGTGCCAGCAGCTTGGCGGGGGGCGCGGGGGAGACCCAGTACTTC.

This chain connects TRBV4-3 to TRBJ1-4; 11 bases fit TRBD1. Germline loops: CDR1 LGHNA, CDR2 YSLEER. Trimming removed 0 bases from V and 8 bases from J; junction bases left unmatched: 8. The CDR3 extends over 17 amino acids. CDR3 coding DNA: TGCGCCAGCAGCCAAGATTATTTTGGGACAGGGGGAGAAAAACTGTTTTTT. Its protein product is CASSQDYFGTGGEKLFF.

This chain connects TRBV19 to TRBJ2-5; D is possibly TRBD2 (5 bases). Germline CDR1 and CDR2: LNHDA and SQIVND (reference sequence). The CDR3 spans 16 residues. V shed 0 bases and J shed 5 bases, with 16 bases lying between them. The CDR3 here is CASSIDTRRRRETQYF. The CDR3, as DNA: TGTGCCAGTAGTATAGATACACGGAGGCGACGGGAGACCCAGTACTTC.

This chain connects TRBV2 to TRBJ1-6; TRBD1 matches 7 bases. The CDR3 is 16 amino acids. Germline-derived CDR1 and CDR2 are SNHLY and FYNNEI. J lost 4 bases, V lost 6 bases, and 9 bases had no gene match. This CDR3 is CASSASSTGYNSPLHF. The CDR3, as DNA: TGTGCCAGCAGCGCTAGCTCGACAGGGTATAATTCACCCCTCCACTTT.